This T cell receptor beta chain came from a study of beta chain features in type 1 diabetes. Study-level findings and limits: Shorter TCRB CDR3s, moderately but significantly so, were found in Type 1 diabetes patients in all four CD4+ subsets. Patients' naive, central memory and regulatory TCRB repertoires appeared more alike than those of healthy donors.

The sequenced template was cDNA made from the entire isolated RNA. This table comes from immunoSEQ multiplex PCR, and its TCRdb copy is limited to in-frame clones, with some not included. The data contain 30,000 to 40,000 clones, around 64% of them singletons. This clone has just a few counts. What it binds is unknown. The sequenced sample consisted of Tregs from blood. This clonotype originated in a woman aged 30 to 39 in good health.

CDR3 amino acids: CAISERQASVQANYGYTF. In DNA form, the CDR3 reads TGTGCCATCAGTGAGCGACAGGCTTCGGTTCAAGCTAACTATGGCTACACCTTC. The rearrangement joins TRBV10-3 to TRBJ1-2; maybe TRBD1 (6 bases). CDR3 length: 18 amino acids. Germline CDR1 reads ENHRY; CDR2 reads SYGVKD. V was pared by 2 bases and J by 0 bases, with 19 bases between.